Here is one T cell receptor beta chain with its context. This receptor's antigen is unknown. Base qualities are missing; no much larger clone stands one base away. The immunoSEQ Assay, a bias-controlled multiplex PCR, was used to amplify TCRbeta CDR3 regions from genomic DNA. The original methods were these. The number of nucleated cells in each sample was estimated by amplification of reference gene primers within the assay. Sequence reads were collapsed and filtered to measure the absolute abundance of every unique TCRbeta CDR3 rearrangement. For each sample, productive Simpson clonality was calculated as the square root of Simpson's diversity index across productive rearrangements. TCRdb took over this immuneACCESS table, retaining in-frame rearrangements with V and J assigned. Such tables are incomplete; in checked studies, under half of the missing clones stem from an unresolved V gene, and the remainder is unexplained. V and J calls and clone size are as listed in that table; D and trimming were resolved from the DNA. The sample table records over 45,000 clones; around 84% of these occur just once. Of the sample, approximately 7.2% falls within the top ten clones.

The sample originates from a study of blood T cell repertoires in COVID-19 (dated by TCRdb to the early 2020s). Describing the broader study: Collaborator samples came from the United States, Italy and Spain and covered acute and convalescent phases of COVID-19. The material from the prospective study consisted of cDNA or gDNA derived from T cells, B-cell-depleted T cells, or PBMCs. Deeply sampled blood TCRbeta repertoires from subjects exposed to, actively infected with, or recovered from COVID-19 were included in the dataset. The repertoires were released in a freely available public database meant as a resource for research on the immune response to SARS-CoV-2. Samples were obtained from the ongoing ImmuneRACE study (first 160 participants) and from over 1,000 subjects provided by 6 global collaborators. Nearly every sample came with metadata listing a de-identified subject ID, COVID-19 status, age in years and sex. HLA class I and class II types, where available, came from metadata supplied by the sample provider rather than from assay-based typing. General conclusions and limits of the study: The quantity of clinical and demographic metadata differed by source and by participant and was supplied without curation.

Whole blood was collected in K2EDTA tubes by collaborating institutions according to the institutions' own protocols. For TCRbeta analysis, collaborators shipped samples as frozen whole blood, isolated PBMCs, or DNA extracted from either of those sample types. The CDR3 contains 13 residues, cysteine and phenylalanine counted. Only CDR3 DNA remains: 39 bases, in frame from the first base. The germline V gene sets CDR1 to SGHVS and CDR2 to FNYEAQ. Relative to germline, V is 2 bases shorter and J is 6 bases shorter, with 8 bases between their ends. The TCR sequence derives from a man aged 55-75 years with acute or convalescent COVID-19. The receptor chain draws on TRBV7-6 and TRBJ1-5; no D gene can be assigned with confidence. Sequenced: peripheral blood. The CDR3 loop reads CASSLLEGQPQHF. The DNA is as follows: TGTGCCAGCAGCTTATTGGAGGGTCAGCCCCAGCATTTT.